Listed below are T cell receptor beta chains from one sample, sequenced in a study of T cells in Graves' hyperthyroidism and ophthalmopathy. MiXCR, run by TCRdb on the multiplex PCR reads, gives a single entry per CDR3 protein. Of 500,000 or so distinct CDR3 sequences detected, about a sixth appear once; the ten largest clones hold approximately 16%. The sample was blood. The receptors stem from a woman aged 18-29 years with Graves' ophthalmopathy. Each CDR3 is given with its conserved first and last residue. The D gene is left open where the match is weak. Clone size is stated in some rows and not others, as once, few, many or a class when expanded.

TRBV10-3,TRBD2,TRBJ2-5,-,TGTGCCATCAGATCTAGCGGGGAGACCCAGTACTTC,CAIRSSGETQYF
TRBV11-2,-,TRBJ2-1,many,TGTGCCAGCAGCTTAGTAACGAATGAGCAGTTCTTC,CASSLVTNEQFF
TRBV4-3,TRBD1,TRBJ2-7,few,TGCGCCAGCAGCCAGGAACAGGGGGTGGTCGAGCAGTACTTC,CASSQEQGVVEQYF
TRBV20-1,-,TRBJ2-1,few,TGCAGTGCTAGAGAGGACTCCTTTTTAGATGAGCAGTTCTTC,CSAREDSFLDEQFF
TRBV29-1,-,TRBJ1-6,-,-,CSARITDTQYFGPGLNSPLHF
TRBV19,TRBD1,TRBJ1-1,-,TGTGCCAGTAGTAACGACAGGGGTTGGACTGAAACTTTCTTT,CASSNDRGWTETFF
TRBV2,TRBD2,TRBJ2-3,many,TGTGCCAGCAAGCGGGAGGGGGGGGCAGATACGCAGTATTTT,CASKREGGADTQYF
TRBV29-1,-,TRBJ1-2,-,TGCAGCGTACGAGAGACAGCAAACTATGGCTACACCTTC,CSVRETANYGYTF
TRBV7-9,TRBD1,TRBJ1-1,-,TGTGCCAGCAGTTTCACAGGGGGCAGCTATACTGAAGCTTTCTTT,CASSFTGGSYTEAFF
TRBV9,-,TRBJ2-6,few,TGTGCCAGCAGCGTCAGCAGGGGATTTTCTGGGGCCAACGTCCTGACTTTC,CASSVSRGFSGANVLTF
TRBV3-1,-,TRBJ1-6,many,TGTGCCAGCAGCCGATCGGATTTCAATTCACCCCTCCACTTT,CASSRSDFNSPLHF
TRBV29-1,-,TRBJ2-7,-,TGCAGCGTTGCCCAGCGAAGCTCCTACGAGCAGTACTTC,CSVAQRSSYEQYF
TRBV7-6,TRBD1,TRBJ2-1,many,TGTGCCAGCAGCCGTGGGACAGGGGGGGAGCAGTTCTTC,CASSRGTGGEQFF
TRBV4-3,-,TRBJ1-1,-,TGCGCCAGCAGCCAAGGAGGGGGGGAGACTGAAGCTTTCTTT,CASSQGGGETEAFF
TRBV11-2,-,TRBJ1-2,-,TGTGCCAGCAGCTTAGTGAGCCAGGATCAAGGGGACTATGGCTACACCTTC,CASSLVSQDQGDYGYTF
TRBV7-2,-,TRBJ1-3,few,TGTGCCAGCAGCTTAGATGCAGGGGACACCATATATTTT,CASSLDAGDTIYF
TRBV6-2/TRBV6-3,TRBD2,TRBJ2-2,few,TGTGCCAGCGCTCCGAGTGGCGGGAGTCCCGGGGAGCTGTTTTTT,CASAPSGGSPGELFF
TRBV28,-,TRBJ2-3,many,TGTGCCAGCAGTGCGACAGAGTCTAGCACAGATACGCAGTATTTT,CASSATESSTDTQYF
TRBV7-8,-,TRBJ1-1,-,TGTGCCAGCAGCCCCGTCCTAGACACTGAAGCTTTCTTT,CASSPVLDTEAFF
TRBV4-2,-,TRBJ1-4,-,TGTGCCAGCAGCCAAGACGGGGCAGGGGTGGATGAAAAACTGTTTTTT,CASSQDGAGVDEKLFF
TRBV7-8,-,TRBJ2-3,many,TGTGCCAGCAGCTCTACAGGGTTTGCTAGCACAGATACGCAGTATTTT,CASSSTGFASTDTQYF
TRBV19,-,TRBJ1-5,few,TGTGCCAGTAAGGCGATCCTCTATAGCAATCAGCCCCAGCATTTT,CASKAILYSNQPQHF
TRBV12-3/TRBV12-4,-,TRBJ1-4,-,TGTGCCAGCAGTTTGTACAGGGATGAAAAACTGTTTTTT,CASSLYRDEKLFF
TRBV10-3,-,TRBJ1-1,-,TGTGCCAACCGCCGGGGGGCTAACACTGAAGCTTTCTTT,CANRRGANTEAFF
TRBV7-2,-,TRBJ2-7,many,TGTGCCAGCAGCTTACCCGGACGGTCCTACGAGCAGTACTTC,CASSLPGRSYEQYF
TRBV11-2,-,TRBJ2-7,many,TGTGCCAGCAGCTTAGACCTCTCCTACGAGCAGTACTTC,CASSLDLSYEQYF
TRBV10-1,-,TRBJ2-5,many,TGCGCCAGCAGTGAGTGGAGGCTGGAGGGTGAGACCCAGTACTTC,CASSEWRLEGETQYF
TRBV7-6,-,TRBJ2-1,many,TGTGCCATTGGCGGGACCGACGAGCAGTTCTTC,CAIGGTDEQFF
TRBV2,-,TRBJ1-4,many,TGTGCCAGCAGTGAGTGGGGTGAAAAACTGTTTTTT,CASSEWGEKLFF
TRBV3-1,-,TRBJ1-2,many,TGTGCCAGCAGCTACGAACAGGGATCCTATGGCTACACCTTC,CASSYEQGSYGYTF
TRBV12-3/TRBV12-4,TRBD1,TRBJ2-4,few,TGTGCCAGCACCGGACAGGGGGCTTACCATCAGTACTTC,CASTGQGAYHQYF
TRBV4-1,-,TRBJ2-1,few,TGCGCCAGCAGCCCACGTTCAGTGTTGTTGTCGTACAATGAGCAGTTCTTC,CASSPRSVLLSYNEQFF
TRBV12-3/TRBV12-4,-,TRBJ1-1,many,TGTGCCAGCGCCTGGGGCCCCGAAGCTTTCTTT,CASAWGPEAFF
TRBV6-1,TRBD1,TRBJ1-5,many,TGTGCCAGCAGGGCTGCGGGACAGGGATATCAGCCCCAGCATTTT,CASRAAGQGYQPQHF
TRBV20-1,-,TRBJ1-4,-,TGCAGTGCTAGAGAAAAGGGACGGCATAATGAAAAACTGTTTTTT,CSAREKGRHNEKLFF
TRBV19,-,TRBJ1-1,few,TGTGCCAGTAAGGACCTGAACACTGAAGCTTTCTTT,CASKDLNTEAFF
TRBV10-3,TRBD2,TRBJ2-5,few,TGTGCCGTCCGGGGGGGTGCAGAGACCCAGTACTTC,CAVRGGAETQYF
TRBV7-9,TRBD1,TRBJ1-2,many,TGTGCCAGCAGCCCGTCCGGGACAGGAGACTATGGCTACACCTTC,CASSPSGTGDYGYTF
TRBV11-2,TRBD2,TRBJ2-2,-,TGTGCCAGCAGCTTAGATGGGACTAGCGGGAACACCGGGGAGCTGTTTTTT,CASSLDGTSGNTGELFF
TRBV28,TRBD1,TRBJ2-1,many,TGTGCCAGCAGCCACCGGGACAGGTACAATGAGCAGTTCTTC,CASSHRDRYNEQFF
TRBV6-5,-,TRBJ2-7,many,TGTGCCAGCAGTTACTCGTCAGGGGGGGAAAACGAGCAGTACTTC,CASSYSSGGENEQYF
TRBV7-2,-,TRBJ2-3,-,TGTGCCAGCAGCGAGAATAGTGTTTCGGATGAGTATTTT,CASSENSVSDEYF
TRBV7-8,TRBD2,TRBJ2-3,many,TGTGCCAGCAGCTCCACCTTTTCCGGTAGCGGGGGGTCCACAGATACGCAGTATTTT,CASSSTFSGSGGSTDTQYF
TRBV28,-,TRBJ1-5,-,TGTGCCAGCAACGAATACAGGGAGGTCCAGCCCCAGCATTTT,CASNEYREVQPQHF
TRBV12-3/TRBV12-4,-,TRBJ2-2,few,TGTGCCAGCAGTACCGGGGAGCTGTTTTTT,CASSTGELFF
TRBV6-1,-,TRBJ2-4,-,TGTGCCAGCGGGAGGGGGTTTATAGCCAAAAACATTCAGTACTTC,CASGRGFIAKNIQYF
TRBV10-3,TRBD1,TRBJ1-2,many,TGTGCCATCAGTGCACGGACAGGGGTGGACTATGGCTACACCTTC,CAISARTGVDYGYTF
TRBV5-5,TRBD1,TRBJ1-4,-,TGTGCCAGCAGCCTTAACCACAGGGGGTTAAATGAAAAACTGTTTTTT,CASSLNHRGLNEKLFF
TRBV20-1,TRBD1,TRBJ1-1,few,TGCAGTGCTAGAGAGCCCCCTCCGACAGGGAGAACTGAAGCTTTCTTT,CSAREPPPTGRTEAFF
TRBV19,-,TRBJ2-2,-,TGTGCCAGTACCAGGGTAGGGAACACCGGGGAGCTGTTTTTT,CASTRVGNTGELFF
TRBV5-8,-,TRBJ1-1,few,TGTGCCAGCAGCGGAAGGGGCATGGGTCGTACTGAAGCTTTCTTT,CASSGRGMGRTEAFF